Below, 25 T cell receptor beta chains from the same sample are listed, as sequenced in a study of vaccination and CD4 T cells after COVID-19. These receptors have no known antigen. Time point indicated: late sampling 161 to 241 days after vaccination in a few convalescent patients. The sample's treatment: approximately nine-day PBMC culture with coronavirus spike peptide pools or control peptides (ViraFEST assay). With the Oncomine TCR Beta short-read assay, DNA from cultured CD4+ T cells was sequenced. TCRdb redid the calling of the PCR reads with MiXCR, one entry per CDR3 protein. The data show around 26,000 distinct CDR3 sequences, 41% seen once. The sample here was CD4+ T cells from blood, cultured in vitro, taken about 7 months after SARS-CoV-2 vaccination. The receptors originated from a human donor who had recovered from COVID-19.

This chain joins TRBV20-1 and TRBJ2-3; 7 bases fit TRBD1. The CDR3 has 13 residues. Trimming cost V 1 base and J 4 bases; bases outside gene matches: 2. Germline V gene sequence: CDR1 DFQATT, CDR2 SNEGSKA (reference sequence). CDR3 amino acids: CSARVQGADTQYF. The DNA for the CDR3 is TGCAGTGCTAGAGTGCAGGGGGCAGATACGCAGTATTTT.

V is TRBV7-9 and J is TRBJ1-2; D gene uncertain. The germline CDR1 and CDR2 sequences are SEHNR and FQNEAQ (reference sequence). The CDR3 is made up of 17 amino acids. V was pared by 6 bases and J by 0 bases, with 20 bases between. This CDR3 reads CASRPRIRDITNYGYTF. CDR3 bases: TGTGCCAGCAGACCTCGGATACGGGATATAACTAACTATGGCTACACCTTC. Full variable domain (remainder filled in from reference TRBV7-9 and TRBJ1-2): DTGVSQNPRHKITKRGQNVTFRCDPISEHNRLYWYRQTLGQGPEFLTYFQNEAQLEKSRLLSDRFSAERPKGSFSTLEIQRTEQGDSAMYLCASRPRIRDITNYGYTFGSGTRLTVV.

This rearrangement joins TRBV19 to TRBJ2-5; D call uncertain. CDR3 length equals 13 residues. The ends were cut back, 5 bases at V and 5 bases at J, with 12 bases in the middle. The germline V gene has CDR1 LNHDA and CDR2 SQIVND (reference sequence). This CDR3 reads CASSRRVGETQYF. In DNA, the CDR3 is TGTGCCAGTAGTCGTAGGGTGGGGGAGACCCAGTACTTC.

V and J are TRBV28 and TRBJ2-5; 14 positions match TRBD2. From germline, CDR1 is MDHEN and CDR2 SYDVKM. The CDR3 length is 21 residues. Trimming at V came to 6 bases and at J to 2 bases, leaving 20 bases not matched to a gene. CDR3 DNA sequence: TGTGCCAGCAGCTGGGGACGGTGGATAGGACTAGCGGGAGGTCGACAAGAGACCCAGTACTTC. This translates into CASSWGRWIGLAGGRQETQYF. Full variable domain (rest looked up from reference TRBV28 and TRBJ2-5): DVKVTQSSRYLVKRTGEKVFLECVQDMDHENMFWYRQDPGLGLRLIYFSYDVKMKEKGDIPEGYSVSREKKERFSLILESASTNQTSMYLCASSWGRWIGLAGGRQETQYFGPGTRLLVL.

The chain is built from TRBV5-4 and TRBJ1-6; D possibly corresponds to TRBD1 (6 bases). The CDR3 is 18 amino acids. Looked up from germline, CDR1 is SGHNT and CDR2 is YYREEE (reference sequence). V lost 3 bases to trimming and J lost 6 bases, with 22 bases between them. In nucleotides, the CDR3 is TGTGCCAGCAGCTCCGACATGTCGACCAGGGGTACTAATTCACCCCTCCACTTT. This codes for CASSSDMSTRGTNSPLHF. The full variable domain, in which reference TRBV5-4 and TRBJ1-6 provide the parts outside the CDR3, is ETGVTQSPTHLIKTRGQQVTLRCSSQSGHNTVSWYQQALGQGPQFIFQYYREEENGRGNFPPRFSGLQFPNYSSELNVNALELDDSALYLCASSSDMSTRGTNSPLHFGNGTRLTVT.

The chain recombines TRBV20-1 with TRBJ2-3; 9 bases fit TRBD2. This CDR3 has 20 residues. Per the germline V gene, CDR1 is DFQATT and CDR2 is SNEGSKA (reference sequence). Unmatched junction bases numbered 24, after V lost 8 bases and J lost 0 bases. The CDR3 is CSPLSRFRAGGFSSTDTQYF. Written as DNA, the CDR3 is TGCAGTCCGCTCAGTCGATTTCGTGCGGGAGGGTTCTCTAGCACAGATACGCAGTATTTT.

The rearrangement links TRBV19 to TRBJ1-6, with TRBD1 as a possible D gene (5 bases). The CDR3 sequence is 14 residues long. Germline CDR1 and CDR2: LNHDA and SQIVND (reference sequence). Trimming cost V 4 bases and J 8 bases, with 12 bases left between them. Here the CDR3 reads CASSTGRIDSPLHF. The CDR3 DNA sequence: TGTGCCAGTAGTACAGGGAGAATTGATTCACCCCTCCACTTT.

V usage is TRBV7-2 and J usage is TRBJ2-3; D might be TRBD1 or TRBD2, each matching 6 bases. Germline loops: CDR1 SGHTA, CDR2 FQGNSA. The CDR3 length is 17 residues. Trimming pared 3 bases from V and 2 bases from J, leaving 18 bases between. The CDR3 sequence is CASSFGGGRINTDTQYF. The CDR3 DNA is TGTGCCAGCAGCTTCGGAGGGGGGAGAATAAACACAGATACGCAGTATTTT.

The V and J genes are TRBV29-1 and TRBJ2-3; no reliable D call. This CDR3 contains 11 residues. The germline V and J ends were trimmed by 3 bases and 3 bases, with 4 bases remaining between them. Per germline, CDR1 SQVTM and CDR2 ANQGSEA. CDR3 coding DNA: TGCAGCGTTGATTGGACAGATACGCAGTATTTT. Translation gives CSVDWTDTQYF.

The gene calls are TRBV20-1 and TRBJ1-5; D not resolved. CDR1 DFQATT and CDR2 SNEGSKA come from the germline V gene (reference sequence). The CDR3 consists of 19 residues. V gave up 0 bases and J gave up 2 bases, with 23 bases separating them. The DNA for the CDR3 is TGCAGTGCTAGAGATACGGAGGGAGTTTCCTATGTTGGCAATCAGCCCCAGCATTTT. Translated: CSARDTEGVSYVGNQPQHF.

The gene calls are TRBV5-4 and TRBJ2-5; perhaps TRBD1 as D (5 bases). The CDR3 loop spans 13 amino acids. The germline V and J ends were trimmed by 2 bases and 2 bases, with 7 bases remaining between them. In germline, CDR1 is SGHNT, CDR2 YYREEE (reference sequence). CDR3 coding DNA: TGTGCCAGCAGCTTAAGGGGACAAGAGACCCAGTACTTC. Protein sequence: CASSLRGQETQYF.

This chain joins TRBV15 and TRBJ2-5; D possibly matches TRBD1 or TRBD2 (5 bases each). V was shortened by 4 bases and J by 4 bases, with 16 bases between the two germline ends. The CDR3 has 15 residues. Per germline, CDR1 LNHNV and CDR2 YYDKDF (reference sequence). CDR3 DNA sequence: TGTGCCACCAGCATCAACGAGAAGGGGAGAGAGACCCAGTACTTC. Translating gives CATSINEKGRETQYF.

This clonotype showed up just a few times. V is TRBV2 and J is TRBJ1-2; 10 positions match TRBD1. Looked up from germline, CDR1 is SNHLY and CDR2 is FYNNEI. Germline trimming cut 6 bases from V and 6 bases from J; bases unmatched to any gene: 10. The CDR3 extends over 15 amino acids. The CDR3 protein is CASRASGTGANGYTF. CDR3 nucleotide sequence: TGTGCCAGCAGAGCCTCGGGGACAGGGGCGAATGGCTACACCTTC.

The chain joins TRBV7-2 to TRBJ2-2; no reliable D call. Germline V lookup: CDR1 SGHTA, CDR2 FQGNSA. Between the trimmed V and J ends, which lost 6 bases and 1 base, there was a span of 9 bases. The length of the CDR3 is 14 residues. The CDR3 DNA is TGTGCCAGCAGTATTAACCGGAACACCGGGGAGCTGTTTTTT. Translation gives CASSINRNTGELFF.

The chain is built from TRBV12-3 or TRBV12-4 and TRBJ2-3; 12 bases fit TRBD2. V was pared by 8 bases and J by 4 bases, with 1 base of the junction left unmatched. This CDR3 region has 13 residues. Here the CDR3 reads CASRLAGADTQYF. The CDR3 nucleotides read TGTGCCAGCCGACTAGCGGGAGCAGATACGCAGTATTTT.

V gene TRBV7-8 combines with J gene TRBJ2-1, with a tentative D call TRBD2 (5 bases). This CDR3 has 15 amino acids. Per the germline V gene, CDR1 is SGHVS and CDR2 is FQNEAQ. Between the trimmed V and J ends, which lost 1 base and 2 bases, there was a span of 9 bases. DNA for the CDR3: TGTGCCAGCAGCTTAGTACGGGATCCCTACAATGAGCAGTTCTTC. It yields the protein CASSLVRDPYNEQFF.

The chain recombines TRBV7-6 with TRBJ1-1; D is possibly TRBD1 (5 bases). Germline values: CDR1 SGHVS, CDR2 FNYEAQ. V was cut by 11 bases and J by 4 bases, with 29 bases left in between. The CDR3 spans 17 residues. CDR3 coding DNA: TGTGCCCTTACTACTAGGGGACTAGATAGGAAGGGCACTGAAGCTTTCTTT. Protein product: CALTTRGLDRKGTEAFF.

This chain uses TRBV4-2 with TRBJ2-1; the D is unclear. Trimming removed 4 bases at V and 12 bases at J, with 16 bases between. The CDR3 spans 13 residues. Germline V gene data show CDR1 as LGHNA and CDR2 as YNFKEQ. CDR3 protein: CASSLSPVLGQFF. The CDR3, as DNA: TGTGCCAGCAGCCTGTCACCGGTCCTAGGGCAGTTCTTC.

The chain carries TRBV5-1 and TRBJ2-5; the D gene could be TRBD1 or TRBD2 (5 bases each). The CDR3 has 13 residues. CDR1 SGHRS and CDR2 YFSETQ come from the germline V gene. Between the trimmed V and J ends, which lost 3 bases and 0 bases, there was a span of 6 bases. The CDR3 region has the DNA TGCGCCAGCAGCTGGGGGTACCAAGAGACCCAGTACTTC. It encodes CASSWGYQETQYF.

This clonotype is labeled as medium-sized. The genes are TRBV27 and TRBJ2-7; 9 bases line up with TRBD1. The trim removed 6 bases at V and 3 bases at J, leaving 6 bases unmatched. Germline V gene sequence: CDR1 MNHEY, CDR2 SMNVEV (reference sequence). CDR3 size: 14 residues. The CDR3 bases are TGTGCCAGCAGCCTTACAGGGGGCCGCTACGAGCAGTACTTC. Translation gives CASSLTGGRYEQYF.

The chain carries TRBV7-9 and TRBJ2-1, with D uncertain. V lost 2 bases and J 8 bases, leaving 13 bases between the germline ends. This CDR3 has 14 amino acids. Germline CDR1 reads SEHNR; CDR2 reads FQNEAQ (reference sequence). The CDR3 loop is CASSLTLSSDEQFF. Written as DNA, the CDR3 is TGTGCCAGCAGCTTAACCCTCAGCAGCGATGAGCAGTTCTTC.

The table lists this clonotype with a few counts. This chain links TRBV28 with TRBJ2-2; D gene unclear. CDR3 length equals 12 residues. CDR1 MDHEN and CDR2 SYDVKM come from the germline V gene. Deletions cut 0 bases from V and 7 bases from J, with 3 bases between. CDR3 loop: CASSLWNGELFF. CDR3 DNA sequence: TGTGCCAGCAGTTTATGGAACGGGGAGCTGTTTTTT. The variable domain in full, with the rest retrieved from reference TRBV28 and TRBJ2-2, is DVKVTQSSRYLVKRTGEKVFLECVQDMDHENMFWYRQDPGLGLRLIYFSYDVKMKEKGDIPEGYSVSREKKERFSLILESASTNQTSMYLCASSLWNGELFFGEGSRLTVL.

This clonotype was counted between two and nine times. V is TRBV6-5 and J is TRBJ2-5, with 7 nucleotides matching TRBD1. V lost 2 bases, J lost 5 bases, and 8 bases stayed unmatched. CDR3 length: 15 amino acids. Germline V lookup: CDR1 MNHEY, CDR2 SVGAGI. CDR3 region: CASSYPDRFMETQYF. CDR3 bases: TGTGCCAGCAGTTACCCGGACAGGTTTATGGAGACCCAGTACTTC.

V usage is TRBV15 and J usage is TRBJ1-1, with D tentatively TRBD1 (5 bases). Germline V gene sequence: CDR1 LNHNV, CDR2 YYDKDF (reference sequence). Trimming took off 0 bases at V and 10 bases at J, with 12 bases between the two ends. The CDR3 is 13 amino acids. In nucleotides, the CDR3 is TGTGCCACCAGCAGAGAGGGGGGGGGGGGAGCTTTCTTT. Its protein is CATSREGGGGAFF.

In the case of this clonotype: Relative to the germline gene, one junction end is altered; a read error may explain this. J is TRBJ1-1 and V is TRBV7-6, with D perhaps TRBD1 (6 bases). Germline CDR1 SGHVS, CDR2 FNYEAQ. The CDR3 is made up of 13 amino acids. The CDR3 nucleotides are TGTGCCAGCACCTTACAGGGGAACACTGAAGCTTTCTTT. This codes for CASTLQGNTEAFF.